These 10 T cell receptor beta chains originate from one sample sequenced in a study of blood T cell repertoires in COVID-19. TCRdb keeps only in-frame clones here, not all; method: immunoSEQ multiplex PCR. The sample lists hundreds of thousands of clones, around nine tenths occurring once. Input material: PBMCs or T cells enriched from blood (not recorded which). These receptors came from a woman in her fifties or sixties who had recovered from COVID-19.

The CDR3 bases are TGTGCCACCAGCAGAGACGCCGGCTACGAGCAGTACTTC. Its translation is CATSRDAGYEQYF. This chain joins TRBV15 and TRBJ2-7; unclear D gene. The CDR3 is made up of 13 amino acids. Per germline, CDR1 LNHNV and CDR2 YYDKDF (reference sequence). V was trimmed by 0 bases and J by 3 bases, leaving 6 bases between them.

The V call is TRBV3-1 (or the pseudogene TRBV3-2), the J call TRBJ2-6, with D tentatively TRBD1 (6 bases). V was cut by 1 base and J by 1 base, with 8 bases left in between. Germline CDR1 and CDR2: LGHDT and YNNKEL (reference sequence). This CDR3 is 16 amino acids long. This chain's CDR3 is CASSQAGVSGANVLTF. The CDR3 DNA sequence: TGTGCCAGCAGCCAAGCAGGGGTTTCTGGGGCCAACGTCCTGACTTTC.

CDR3 DNA: TGTGCCAGCAGTTTCCGGGGGTTAGATACGCAGTATTTT. Amino acid sequence: CASSFRGLDTQYF. The J gene is TRBJ2-3, the V gene TRBV7-9, with a possible D match to TRBD2 (6 bases). The germline V gene encodes CDR1 SEHNR and CDR2 FQNEAQ (reference sequence). This CDR3 spans 13 amino acids. Trimming pared 6 bases from V and 5 bases from J, leaving 12 bases between.

The rearrangement joins TRBV6-4 to TRBJ1-6; 9 positions agree with TRBD1. There are 14 residues in the CDR3. CDR1 and CDR2 from the germline V gene are MRHNA and SNTAGT. The ends lost 6 bases at V and 7 bases at J; junction bases unmatched: 4. The CDR3 here is CASRGTGRNSPLHF. In nucleotides, the CDR3 is TGTGCCAGCAGGGGGACAGGGCGGAATTCACCCCTCCACTTT.

This clone was seen only once. The chain recombines TRBV28 with TRBJ2-2; D not certain. V gave up 6 bases and J gave up 4 bases, with 9 bases separating them. CDR3 size: 13 residues. From germline, CDR1 is MDHEN and CDR2 SYDVKM. Written as DNA, the CDR3 is TGTGCCAGCAGCAAAACCAGCACCGGGGAGCTGTTTTTT. This gives the protein CASSKTSTGELFF.

This chain joins TRBV28 and TRBJ2-3, with a tentative D call TRBD2 (6 bases). The V end lost 2 bases, the J end lost 13 bases, and 13 bases lay between the germline ends. From germline, CDR1 is MDHEN and CDR2 SYDVKM. The CDR3 runs 12 residues. The CDR3 sequence: CASSLEAGFEYF. The CDR3 region has the DNA TGTGCCAGCAGTTTAGAGGCGGGGTTTGAGTATTTT.

The rearrangement uses TRBV24-1 and TRBJ2-1, with TRBD1 matching 7 bases. This CDR3 contains 15 residues. The J segment lost 5 bases and the V segment lost 10 bases, leaving 13 bases of the junction unmatched. Germline V gene sequence: CDR1 KGHDR, CDR2 SFDVKD. The CDR3 sequence is CATAAADRVNNEQFF. The CDR3 coding sequence is TGTGCCACTGCTGCCGCCGACAGGGTGAACAATGAGCAGTTCTTC.

This chain joins TRBV3-1 (or the pseudogene TRBV3-2) and TRBJ1-1; 7 bases line up with TRBD1. Germline V gene sequence: CDR1 LGHDT, CDR2 YNNKEL (reference sequence). The CDR3 runs 13 residues. V shed 6 bases, J shed 3 bases, and the junction held 4 bases outside the gene matches. For the CDR3, the DNA is TGTGCCAGCAGTCGACAGGGAGACACTGAAGCTTTCTTT. This sequence encodes CASSRQGDTEAFF.

The J gene is TRBJ1-1, the V gene TRBV27, with a tentative D call TRBD1 (6 bases). The CDR3 is made up of 14 amino acids. CDR1 and CDR2 from the germline V gene are MNHEY and SMNVEV (reference sequence). V was trimmed by 6 bases and J by 1 base, leaving 12 bases between them. The DNA for the CDR3 is TGTGCCAGCAGCAACTACAGGGCGAACACTGAAGCTTTCTTT. Encoded protein: CASSNYRANTEAFF.

The rearrangement links TRBV2 to TRBJ1-2; perhaps TRBD1 as D (5 bases). Between the trimmed V and J ends, which lost 3 bases and 4 bases, there was a span of 18 bases. CDR3 length equals 16 residues. Germline V gene lookup returns CDR1 SNHLY and CDR2 FYNNEI. CDR3 bases: TGTGCCAGCAGTGAGGCCGTGGGGGGTCTAGGCTATGGCTACACCTTC. It yields the protein CASSEAVGGLGYGYTF.